This T cell receptor beta chain was sequenced for a study of cytomegalovirus exposure and HLA in healthy donors. Points from the study as a whole: Sequencing artifact likely explains a cluster of highly shared sequence variants.

A few counts support this clone. The target antigen is unknown. With 60 Vbeta and 13 Jbeta primers, the PCR was carried out. Sequencing used immunoSEQ multiplex PCR; TCRdb keeps in-frame clones, though not all of them. The sample lists fewer than 200,000 clones, roughly 80% occurring once. The specimen sequenced was PBMCs. The receptor comes from a woman aged 25 to 39 in good health and CMV-seropositive.

The CDR3 DNA reads TGTGCCAGCTCACCACTATCAGGGGACACTGAAGCTTTCTTT. Amino acid sequence: CASSPLSGDTEAFF. The gene calls are TRBV18 and TRBJ1-1, with D possibly matching TRBD1 (6 bases). This CDR3 is built from 14 residues. Germline values: CDR1 KGHSH, CDR2 LQKENI. Trimming shortened V by 1 base and J by 3 bases, and 9 bases separated the two germline ends. Combining the CDR3 with reference TRBV18 and TRBJ1-1 gives the whole variable domain NAGVMQNPRHLVRRRGQEARLRCSPMKGHSHVYWYRQLPEEGLKFMVYLQKENIIDESGMPKERFSAEFPKEGPSILRIQQVVRGDSAAYFCASSPLSGDTEAFFGQGTRLTVV.